The 20 T cell receptor beta chains below come from one sample, sequenced in a study of control samples from healthy donors and cancer patients. The repertoire was sequenced with immunoSEQ multiplex PCR; TCRdb's copy has only in-frame clones and lacks some. This sample has 120,000 to 150,000 clones, with roughly nine tenths found just once. Sequenced material: blood. These receptors came from a woman aged 25 to 45 in good health.

The J gene is TRBJ2-7, the V gene TRBV7-9; TRBD1 matches at 8 bases. The CDR3 runs 15 residues. V lost 5 bases to trimming and J lost 4 bases; unmatched junction nucleotides: 10. Germline V gene lookup returns CDR1 SEHNR and CDR2 FQNEAQ (reference sequence). CDR3 sequence: CASSAEDRVWYEQYF. CDR3 coding DNA: TGTGCCAGCAGCGCCGAGGACAGGGTTTGGTACGAGCAGTACTTC.

In this sample, this clone turned up a few times. The J gene is TRBJ1-1, the V gene TRBV5-6; D remains ambiguous. Trimming shortened V by 0 bases and J by 1 base, and 10 bases separated the two germline ends. This CDR3 spans 15 amino acids. Germline V gene data show CDR1 as SGHDT and CDR2 as YYEEEE. DNA for the CDR3: TGTGCCAGCAGCTTGGCCGGACGTACGAACACTGAAGCTTTCTTT. Translation: CASSLAGRTNTEAFF.

The chain carries TRBV5-8 and TRBJ1-2; 9 positions agree with TRBD1. The CDR3 has 15 residues. J lost 7 bases, V lost 1 base, and 8 bases had no gene match. CDR1 is SGHTS, CDR2 YDEGEE, per germline. CDR3 protein: CASSLPSGQGGGYTF. DNA of the CDR3: TGTGCCAGCAGCTTGCCATCGGGACAGGGTGGTGGCTACACCTTC.

This sequence joins TRBV5-1 and TRBJ2-2; 7 bases are shared with TRBD1. V lost 4 bases to trimming and J lost 5 bases; unmatched junction nucleotides: 8. In germline, CDR1 is SGHRS, CDR2 YFSETQ. The CDR3 loop spans 15 amino acids. The CDR3 spells CASSPEQGRTGELFF. The CDR3, as DNA: TGCGCCAGCAGCCCAGAACAGGGGCGGACCGGGGAGCTGTTTTTT.

The chain's CDR3 is CASSPAGTYEQYF. In DNA form, the CDR3 reads TGTGCCAGTAGCCCGGCAGGAACCTACGAGCAGTACTTC. The chain recombines TRBV19 with TRBJ2-7; D gene ambiguous. Germline V lookup: CDR1 LNHDA, CDR2 SQIVND (reference sequence). The CDR3 has 13 amino acids. Trimming removed 6 bases at V and 2 bases at J, with 11 bases between.

This clone was recorded only once. The rearrangement links TRBV19 to TRBJ2-1; D unresolved. The CDR3 is made up of 16 amino acids. Germline-derived CDR1 and CDR2 are LNHDA and SQIVND (reference sequence). Deletions cut 5 bases from V and 4 bases from J, with 18 bases between. In DNA, the CDR3 is TGTGCCAGTAGTGCCCCGGACGGCCTTGGGTACAATGAGCAGTTCTTC. Translating gives CASSAPDGLGYNEQFF.

This chain connects TRBV7-2 to TRBJ1-6; 9 nucleotides align to TRBD1. V trimming: 3 bases; J trimming: 9 bases; junction bases outside the gene matches: 3. The V gene's germline CDR1 is SGHTA and CDR2 FQGNSA. The CDR3 length is 14 residues. CDR3 bases: TGTGCCAGCAGCTTGGACAGGGGACGTTCACCCCTCCACTTT. It specifies CASSLDRGRSPLHF.

The chain recombines TRBV9 with TRBJ2-1, with D unclear. Germline V CDR1 and CDR2: SGDLS, YYNGEE. V lost 0 bases and J 4 bases, leaving 14 bases between the germline ends. The CDR3 extends over 16 amino acids. CDR3 DNA sequence: TGTGCCAGCAGCGTAGGCGGCCCGCTACGGTACAATGAGCAGTTCTTC. Protein: CASSVGGPLRYNEQFF.

This sequence joins TRBV7-2 and TRBJ2-7; D not certain. Trimming pared 5 bases from V and 0 bases from J, leaving 17 bases between. In germline, CDR1 is SGHTA, CDR2 FQGNSA. This CDR3 contains 16 residues. CDR3 sequence reads: CASSPSKSRSSYEQYF. In nucleotides, the CDR3 is TGTGCCAGCAGCCCAAGCAAATCCCGGAGCTCCTACGAGCAGTACTTC. Full variable domain (missing parts from reference TRBV7-2 and TRBJ2-7): GAGVSQSPSNKVTEKGKDVELRCDPISGHTALYWYRQSLGQGLEFLIYFQGNSAPDKSGLPSDRFSAERTGGSVSTLTIQRTQQEDSAVYLCASSPSKSRSSYEQYFGPGTRLTVT.

The chain links TRBV6-6 to TRBJ1-2; 7 bases line up with TRBD1. From germline, CDR1 is MNHNY and CDR2 SVGAGI (reference sequence). This CDR3 region has 14 residues. V lost 8 bases, J lost 4 bases, and 10 bases stayed unmatched. For the CDR3, the DNA is TGTGCCAGCGGGGGGACAGCGACGGCCTATGGCTACACCTTC. Encoded protein: CASGGTATAYGYTF.

To note about this clone: The germline gene is not matched at one end of the junction; a read error may be the cause. The rearrangement joins TRBV12-3 or TRBV12-4 to TRBJ1-1, with D maybe TRBD1 (5 bases). The CDR3 contains 13 residues. The CDR3 DNA is TGTGCCGGCAGGTTCGCGGGGGGCACTGAAGCTTTCTTT. Its translation is CAGRFAGGTEAFF.

The chain uses TRBV7-2 and TRBJ2-7; 7 positions agree with TRBD1. Trimming removed 5 bases from V and 3 bases from J; junction bases left unmatched: 7. Germline assignment: CDR1 SGHTA and CDR2 FQGNSA. The CDR3 covers 14 residues. The CDR3 reads CASSPLRDSYEQYF. The CDR3, as DNA: TGTGCCAGCAGCCCACTCCGGGACAGCTACGAGCAGTACTTC.

This sequence joins TRBV7-9 and TRBJ1-4; TRBD1 aligns across 11 bases. V trimming: 4 bases; J trimming: 7 bases; junction bases outside the gene matches: 5. Germline V lookup: CDR1 SEHNR, CDR2 FQNEAQ (reference sequence). The CDR3 runs 15 residues. CDR3 bases: TGTGCCAGCAGCTCCGGGACAGGGGGAAGTGAAAAACTGTTTTTT. It codes for CASSSGTGGSEKLFF.

V usage is TRBV19 and J usage is TRBJ2-7; weak D call: TRBD2 (5 bases). CDR3 length: 13 amino acids. Germline-derived CDR1 and CDR2 are LNHDA and SQIVND (reference sequence). V gave up 5 bases and J gave up 2 bases, with 10 bases separating them. CDR3 bases: TGTGCCAGTAGTCCGGGGTCCCCCTACGAGCAGTACTTC. It specifies CASSPGSPYEQYF.

This CDR3 reads CASSQELAGWSYNEQFF. The CDR3 region has the DNA TGTGCCAGCAGCCAAGAGTTGGCGGGTTGGTCCTACAATGAGCAGTTCTTC. The chain uses TRBV3-1 (or the pseudogene TRBV3-2) and TRBJ2-1, with D possibly being TRBD2 (5 bases). Germline values: CDR1 LGHDT, CDR2 YNNKEL (reference sequence). The V and J ends lost 0 bases and 1 base respectively, with 13 bases between them. This CDR3 region has 17 residues.

This chain links TRBV7-2 with TRBJ2-5, with unresolved D. The CDR3 runs to 14 residues. Germline values: CDR1 SGHTA, CDR2 FQGNSA. Trimming cost V 1 base and J 5 bases, with 11 bases left between them. The CDR3 here is CASSLDGGSETQYF. The CDR3 bases are TGTGCCAGCAGCTTAGATGGTGGGTCGGAGACCCAGTACTTC.

J is TRBJ2-7 and V is TRBV9; possible D gene TRBD2, 5 bases. The germline V gene encodes CDR1 SGDLS and CDR2 YYNGEE. The CDR3 has 15 amino acids. V dropped 3 bases and J dropped 6 bases, with 19 bases sitting between them. CDR3 protein: CASSATGTRTSEQYF. In DNA form, the CDR3 reads TGTGCCAGCAGCGCAACCGGAACTAGGACGTCCGAGCAGTACTTC.

The chain has TRBV29-1 and TRBJ2-1; D might be TRBD2 (5 bases). Germline V gene data show CDR1 as SQVTM and CDR2 as ANQGSEA. This CDR3 has 15 amino acids. V lost 5 bases, J lost 3 bases, and 17 bases lay in between. The CDR3 DNA follows: TGCAGCGTTAATCCGGACTCCTTATTCTACAATGAGCAGTTCTTC. It is translated as CSVNPDSLFYNEQFF.

Points on this clone: Distinct nucleotide sequences in the sample also encode this CDR3. J is TRBJ1-5 and V is TRBV5-1, with D unclear. Trimming shortened V by 0 bases and J by 2 bases, and 6 bases separated the two germline ends. This CDR3 is 14 amino acids long. In germline, CDR1 is SGHRS, CDR2 YFSETQ. CDR3 sequence: CASSLAGGNQPQHF. The CDR3 DNA reads TGCGCCAGCAGCTTGGCTGGGGGCAATCAGCCCCAGCATTTT.

In its sample, this clone was seen once. V is TRBV6-5 and J is TRBJ1-3; D ambiguous. Germline V gives CDR1 MNHEY, CDR2 SVGAGI. The CDR3 consists of 13 residues. V shed 4 bases and J shed 4 bases, with 8 bases lying between them. CDR3 protein: CASSSQQGNTIYF. DNA for the CDR3: TGTGCCAGCAGTTCTCAGCAGGGAAACACCATATATTTT.